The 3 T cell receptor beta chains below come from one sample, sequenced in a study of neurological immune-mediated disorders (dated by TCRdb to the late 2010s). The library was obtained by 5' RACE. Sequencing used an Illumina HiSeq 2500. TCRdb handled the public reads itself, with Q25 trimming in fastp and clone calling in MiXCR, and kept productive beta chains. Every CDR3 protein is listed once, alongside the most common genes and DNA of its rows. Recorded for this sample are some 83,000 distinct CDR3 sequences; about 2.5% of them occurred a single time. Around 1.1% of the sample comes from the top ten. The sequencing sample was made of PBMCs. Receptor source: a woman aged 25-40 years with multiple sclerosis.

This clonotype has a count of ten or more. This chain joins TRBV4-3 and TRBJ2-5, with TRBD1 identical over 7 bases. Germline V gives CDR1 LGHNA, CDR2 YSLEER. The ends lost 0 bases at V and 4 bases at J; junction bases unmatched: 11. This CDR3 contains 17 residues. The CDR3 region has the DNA TGCGCCAGCAGCCAAGAGGGCGATGCCAGGGGGTCAGAGACCCAGTACTTC. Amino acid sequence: CASSQEGDARGSETQYF.

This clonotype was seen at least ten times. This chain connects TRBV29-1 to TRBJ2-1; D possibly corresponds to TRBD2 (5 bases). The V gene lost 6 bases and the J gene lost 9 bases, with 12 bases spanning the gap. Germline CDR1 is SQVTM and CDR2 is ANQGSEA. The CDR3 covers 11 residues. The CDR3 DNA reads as TGCAGCGTCAAGCGGCCCAGTGAGCAGTTCTTC. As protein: CSVKRPSEQFF.

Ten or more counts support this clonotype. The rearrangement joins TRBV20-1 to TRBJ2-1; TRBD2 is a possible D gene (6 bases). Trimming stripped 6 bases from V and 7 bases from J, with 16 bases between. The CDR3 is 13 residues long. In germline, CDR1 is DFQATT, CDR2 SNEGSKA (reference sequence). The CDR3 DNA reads TGCAGTGCCCACGGGACTCGACTTAATGAGCAGTTCTTC. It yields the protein CSAHGTRLNEQFF.